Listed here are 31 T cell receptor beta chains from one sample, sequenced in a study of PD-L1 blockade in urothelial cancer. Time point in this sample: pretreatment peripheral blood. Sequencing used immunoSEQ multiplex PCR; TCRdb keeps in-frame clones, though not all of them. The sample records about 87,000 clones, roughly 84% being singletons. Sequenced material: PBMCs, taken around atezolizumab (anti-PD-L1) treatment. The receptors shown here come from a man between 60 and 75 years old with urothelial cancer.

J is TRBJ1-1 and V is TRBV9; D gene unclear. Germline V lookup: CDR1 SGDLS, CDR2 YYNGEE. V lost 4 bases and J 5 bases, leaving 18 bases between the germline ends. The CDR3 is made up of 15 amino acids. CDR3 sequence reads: CASSLASWGGTEAFF. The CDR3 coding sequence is TGTGCCAGCAGCCTAGCCTCCTGGGGAGGGACTGAAGCTTTCTTT.

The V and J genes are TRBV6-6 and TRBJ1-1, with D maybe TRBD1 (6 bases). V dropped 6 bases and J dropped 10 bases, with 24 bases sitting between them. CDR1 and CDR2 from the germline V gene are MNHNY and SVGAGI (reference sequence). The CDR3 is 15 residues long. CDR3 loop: CASSHGQLTPRGAFF. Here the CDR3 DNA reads TGTGCCAGCAGCCACGGACAGCTCACCCCACGGGGAGCTTTCTTT.

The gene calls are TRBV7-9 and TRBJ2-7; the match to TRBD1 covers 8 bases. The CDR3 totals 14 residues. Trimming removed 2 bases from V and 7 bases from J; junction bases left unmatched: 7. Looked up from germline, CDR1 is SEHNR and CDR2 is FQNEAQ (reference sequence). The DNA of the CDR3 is TGTGCCAGCAGCTTAACCGGGACAGGCGATGAGCAGTACTTC. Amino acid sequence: CASSLTGTGDEQYF. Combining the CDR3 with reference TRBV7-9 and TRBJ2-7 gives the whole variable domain DTGVSQNPRHKITKRGQNVTFRCDPISEHNRLYWYRQTLGQGPEFLTYFQNEAQLEKSRLLSDRFSAERPKGSFSTLEIQRTEQGDSAMYLCASSLTGTGDEQYFGPGTRLTVT.

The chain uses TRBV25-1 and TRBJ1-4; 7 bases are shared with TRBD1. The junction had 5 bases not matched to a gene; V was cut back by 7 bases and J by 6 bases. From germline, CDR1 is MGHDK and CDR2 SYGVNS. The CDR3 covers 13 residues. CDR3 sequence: CASTTTGHEKLFF. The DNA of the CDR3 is TGTGCCAGCACGACGACAGGGCATGAAAAACTGTTTTTT.

The CDR3 bases are TGTGCCAGCAGCTTAATCTCGGAGACCCAGTACTTC. Protein: CASSLISETQYF. The genes are TRBV7-9 and TRBJ2-5; D ambiguous. The CDR3 loop spans 12 amino acids. V lost 2 bases and J lost 5, with 6 bases in between. Germline V gives CDR1 SEHNR, CDR2 FQNEAQ (reference sequence).

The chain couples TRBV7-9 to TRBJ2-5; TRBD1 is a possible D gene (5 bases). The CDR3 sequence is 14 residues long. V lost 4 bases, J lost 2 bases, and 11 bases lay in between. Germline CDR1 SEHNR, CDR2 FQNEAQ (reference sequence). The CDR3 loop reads CASSYIRVQETQYF. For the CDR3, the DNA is TGTGCCAGCAGCTACATCAGGGTTCAAGAGACCCAGTACTTC.

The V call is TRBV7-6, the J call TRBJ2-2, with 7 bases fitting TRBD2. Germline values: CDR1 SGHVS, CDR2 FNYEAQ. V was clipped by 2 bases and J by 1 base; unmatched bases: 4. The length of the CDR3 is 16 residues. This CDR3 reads CASSLMGGGNTGELFF. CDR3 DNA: TGTGCCAGCAGCTTAATGGGCGGGGGGAACACCGGGGAGCTGTTTTTT.

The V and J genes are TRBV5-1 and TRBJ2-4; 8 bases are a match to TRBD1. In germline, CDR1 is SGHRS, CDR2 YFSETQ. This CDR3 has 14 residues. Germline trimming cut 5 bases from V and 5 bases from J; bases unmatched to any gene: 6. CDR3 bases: TGCGCCAGCAGGCGGACAGGGTTAGAAAACATTCAGTACTTC. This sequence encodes CASRRTGLENIQYF.

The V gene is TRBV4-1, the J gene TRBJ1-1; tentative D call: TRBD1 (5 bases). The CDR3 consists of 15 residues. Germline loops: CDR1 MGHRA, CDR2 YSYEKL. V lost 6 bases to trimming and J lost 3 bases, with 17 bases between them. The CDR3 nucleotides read TGCGCCAGCAGTCGTCGACTAGGGGAGGACACTGAAGCTTTCTTT. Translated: CASSRRLGEDTEAFF.

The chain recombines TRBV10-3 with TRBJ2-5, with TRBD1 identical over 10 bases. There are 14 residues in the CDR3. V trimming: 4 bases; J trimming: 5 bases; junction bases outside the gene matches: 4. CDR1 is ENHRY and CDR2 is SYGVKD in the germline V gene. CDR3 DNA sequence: TGTGCCATCAGTGGACAGGGGGCTGGGGAGACCCAGTACTTC. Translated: CAISGQGAGETQYF.

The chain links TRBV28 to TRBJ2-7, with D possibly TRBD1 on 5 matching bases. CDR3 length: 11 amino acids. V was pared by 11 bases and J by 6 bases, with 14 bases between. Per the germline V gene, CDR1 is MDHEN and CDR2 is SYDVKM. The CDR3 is CALKGVGEQYF. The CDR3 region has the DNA TGTGCCCTTAAAGGGGTCGGCGAGCAGTACTTC. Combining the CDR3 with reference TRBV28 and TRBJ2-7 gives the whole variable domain DVKVTQSSRYLVKRTGEKVFLECVQDMDHENMFWYRQDPGLGLRLIYFSYDVKMKEKGDIPEGYSVSREKKERFSLILESASTNQTSMYLCALKGVGEQYFGPGTRLTVT.

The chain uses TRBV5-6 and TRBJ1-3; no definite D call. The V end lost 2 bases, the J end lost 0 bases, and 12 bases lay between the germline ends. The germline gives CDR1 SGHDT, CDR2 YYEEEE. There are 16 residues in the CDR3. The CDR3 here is CASSFLGGLSGNTIYF. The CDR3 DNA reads TGTGCCAGCAGCTTCCTGGGAGGCCTCTCTGGAAACACCATATATTTT. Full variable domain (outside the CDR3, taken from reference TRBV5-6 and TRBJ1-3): DAGVTQSPTHLIKTRGQQVTLRCSPKSGHDTVSWYQQALGQGPQFIFQYYEEEERQRGNFPDRFSGHQFPNYSSELNVNALLLGDSALYLCASSFLGGLSGNTIYFGEGSWLTVV.

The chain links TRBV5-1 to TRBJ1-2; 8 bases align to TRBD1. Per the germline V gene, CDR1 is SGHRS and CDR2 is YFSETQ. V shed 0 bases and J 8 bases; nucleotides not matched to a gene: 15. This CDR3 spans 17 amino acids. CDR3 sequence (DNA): TGCGCCAGCAGCTTGGGAGGGGGGACAGGAGCCTTCGGGGGCTACACCTTC. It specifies CASSLGGGTGAFGGYTF.

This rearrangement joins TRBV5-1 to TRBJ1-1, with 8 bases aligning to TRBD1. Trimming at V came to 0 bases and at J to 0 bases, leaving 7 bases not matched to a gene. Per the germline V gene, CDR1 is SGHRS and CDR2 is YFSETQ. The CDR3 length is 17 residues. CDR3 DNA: TGCGCCAGCAGCTTGGGGAGTAGGGGACAGGTGAACACTGAAGCTTTCTTT. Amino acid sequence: CASSLGSRGQVNTEAFF. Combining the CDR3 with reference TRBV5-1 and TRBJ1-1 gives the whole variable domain KAGVTQTPRYLIKTRGQQVTLSCSPISGHRSVSWYQQTPGQGLQFLFEYFSETQRNKGNFPGRFSGRQFSNSRSEMNVSTLELGDSALYLCASSLGSRGQVNTEAFFGQGTRLTVV.

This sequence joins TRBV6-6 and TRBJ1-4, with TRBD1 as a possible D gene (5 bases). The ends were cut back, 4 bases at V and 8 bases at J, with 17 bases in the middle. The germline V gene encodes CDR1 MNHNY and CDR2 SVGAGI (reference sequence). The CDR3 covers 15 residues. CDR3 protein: CASSSNRLRNEKLFF. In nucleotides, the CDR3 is TGTGCCAGCAGTTCTAACAGGTTGAGGAACGAAAAACTGTTTTTT.

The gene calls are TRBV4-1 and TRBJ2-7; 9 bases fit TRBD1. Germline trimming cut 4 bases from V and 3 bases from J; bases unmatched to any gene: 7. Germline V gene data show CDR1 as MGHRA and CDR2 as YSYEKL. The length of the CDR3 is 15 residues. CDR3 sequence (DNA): TGCGCCAGCAGCCGAACGACAGGGGGAATCTACGAGCAGTACTTC. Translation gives CASSRTTGGIYEQYF.

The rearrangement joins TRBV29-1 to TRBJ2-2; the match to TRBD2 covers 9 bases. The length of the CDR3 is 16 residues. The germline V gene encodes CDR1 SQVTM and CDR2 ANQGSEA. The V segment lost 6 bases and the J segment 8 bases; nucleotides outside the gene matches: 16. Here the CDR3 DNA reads TGCAGCGTGACGACCCTTAGCGGGGGAGGTGGGGGGGAGCTGTTTTTT. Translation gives CSVTTLSGGGGGELFF.

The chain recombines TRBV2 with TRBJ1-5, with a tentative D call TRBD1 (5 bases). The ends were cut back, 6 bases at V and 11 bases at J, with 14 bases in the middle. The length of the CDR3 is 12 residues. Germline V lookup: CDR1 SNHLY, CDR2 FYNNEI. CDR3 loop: CASSRPRDSQHF. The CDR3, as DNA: TGTGCCAGCAGCCGACCACGGGACTCCCAGCATTTT.

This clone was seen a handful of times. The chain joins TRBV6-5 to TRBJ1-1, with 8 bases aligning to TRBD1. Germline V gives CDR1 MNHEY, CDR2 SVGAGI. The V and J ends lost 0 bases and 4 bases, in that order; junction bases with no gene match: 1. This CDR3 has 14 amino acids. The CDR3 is CASSYSTGGTEAFF. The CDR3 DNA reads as TGTGCCAGCAGTTACTCAACAGGGGGCACTGAAGCTTTCTTT.

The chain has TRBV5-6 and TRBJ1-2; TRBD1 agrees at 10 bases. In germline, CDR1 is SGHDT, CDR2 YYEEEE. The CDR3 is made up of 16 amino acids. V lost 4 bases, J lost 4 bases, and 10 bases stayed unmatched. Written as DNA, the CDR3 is TGTGCCAGCAGCGCGCGATCTCGACAGGGGGCCTATGGCTACACCTTC. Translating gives CASSARSRQGAYGYTF.

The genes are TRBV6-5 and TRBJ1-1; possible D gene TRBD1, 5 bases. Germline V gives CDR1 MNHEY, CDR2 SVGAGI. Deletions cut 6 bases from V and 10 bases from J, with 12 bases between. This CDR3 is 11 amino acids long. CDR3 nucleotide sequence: TGTGCCAGCAGGGGGCCCTTCGCAGCTTTCTTT. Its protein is CASRGPFAAFF.

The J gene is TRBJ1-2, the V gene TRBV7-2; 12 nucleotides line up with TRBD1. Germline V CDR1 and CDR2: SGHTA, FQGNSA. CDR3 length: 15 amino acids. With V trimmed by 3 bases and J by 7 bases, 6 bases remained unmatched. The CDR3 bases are TGTGCCAGCAGCTTTAGGGGACAGGGGGCGCTTGGCTACACCTTC. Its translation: CASSFRGQGALGYTF.

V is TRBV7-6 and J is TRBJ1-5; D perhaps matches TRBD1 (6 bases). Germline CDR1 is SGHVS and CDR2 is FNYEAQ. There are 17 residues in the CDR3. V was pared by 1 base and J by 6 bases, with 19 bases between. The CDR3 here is CASSLEQGNFRSQPQHF. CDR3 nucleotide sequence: TGTGCCAGCAGCTTAGAACAGGGAAATTTTAGGAGTCAGCCCCAGCATTTT. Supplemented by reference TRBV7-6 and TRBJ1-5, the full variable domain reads GAGVSQSPRYKVTKRGQDVALRCDPISGHVSLYWYRQALGQGPEFLTYFNYEAQQDKSGLPNDRFSAERPEGSISTLTIQRTEQRDSAMYRCASSLEQGNFRSQPQHFGDGTRLSIL.

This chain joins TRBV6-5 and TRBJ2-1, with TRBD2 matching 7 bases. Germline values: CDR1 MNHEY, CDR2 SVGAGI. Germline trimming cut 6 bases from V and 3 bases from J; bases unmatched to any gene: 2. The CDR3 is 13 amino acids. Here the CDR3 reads CASSPGGYNEQFF. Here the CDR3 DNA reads TGTGCCAGCAGCCCGGGGGGCTACAATGAGCAGTTCTTC.

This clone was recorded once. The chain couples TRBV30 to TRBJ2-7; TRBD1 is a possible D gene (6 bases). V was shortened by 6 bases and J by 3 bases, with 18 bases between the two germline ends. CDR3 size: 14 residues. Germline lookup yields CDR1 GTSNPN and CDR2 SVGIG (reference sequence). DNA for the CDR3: TGTGCCTGTCATACCTATAACAGGGACTACGAGCAGTACTTC. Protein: CACHTYNRDYEQYF. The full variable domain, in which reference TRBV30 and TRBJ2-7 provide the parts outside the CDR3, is SQTIHQWPATLVQPVGSPLSLECTVEGTSNPNLYWYRQAAGRGLQLLFYSVGIGQISSEVPQNLSASRPQDRQFILSSKKLLLSDSGFYLCACHTYNRDYEQYFGPGTRLTVT.

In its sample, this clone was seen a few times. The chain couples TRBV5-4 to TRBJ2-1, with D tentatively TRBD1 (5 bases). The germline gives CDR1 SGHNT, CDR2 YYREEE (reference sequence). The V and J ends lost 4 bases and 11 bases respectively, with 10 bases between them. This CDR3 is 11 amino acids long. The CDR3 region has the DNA TGTGCCAGCAGCGTACAGGTGAAGCAGTTCTTC. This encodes CASSVQVKQFF.

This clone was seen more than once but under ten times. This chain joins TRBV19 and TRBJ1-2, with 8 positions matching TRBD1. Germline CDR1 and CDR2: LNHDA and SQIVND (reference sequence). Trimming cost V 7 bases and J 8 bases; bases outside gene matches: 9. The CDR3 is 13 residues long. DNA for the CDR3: TGTGCCAGTAACCAAGACAGGGGAGGGGGCTACACCTTC. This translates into CASNQDRGGGYTF.

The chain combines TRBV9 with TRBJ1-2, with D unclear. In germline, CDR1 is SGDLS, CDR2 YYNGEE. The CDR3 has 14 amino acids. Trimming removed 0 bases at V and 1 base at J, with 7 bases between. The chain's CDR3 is CASSVDPSNYGYTF. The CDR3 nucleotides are TGTGCCAGCAGCGTAGATCCGAGTAACTATGGCTACACCTTC.

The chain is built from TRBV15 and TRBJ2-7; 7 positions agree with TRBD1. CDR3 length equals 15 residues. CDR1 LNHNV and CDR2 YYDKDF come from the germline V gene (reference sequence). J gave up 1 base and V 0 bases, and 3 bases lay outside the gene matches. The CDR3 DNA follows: TGTGCCACCAGCAGAGAAGGGGGCGCGTCCTACGAGCAGTACTTC. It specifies CATSREGGASYEQYF.

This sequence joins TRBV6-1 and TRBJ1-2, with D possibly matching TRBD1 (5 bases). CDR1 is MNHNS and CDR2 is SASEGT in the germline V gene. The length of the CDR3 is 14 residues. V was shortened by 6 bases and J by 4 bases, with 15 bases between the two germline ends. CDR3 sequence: CASSKAKGAYGYTF. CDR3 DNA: TGTGCCAGCAGCAAAGCGAAAGGGGCCTATGGCTACACCTTC.

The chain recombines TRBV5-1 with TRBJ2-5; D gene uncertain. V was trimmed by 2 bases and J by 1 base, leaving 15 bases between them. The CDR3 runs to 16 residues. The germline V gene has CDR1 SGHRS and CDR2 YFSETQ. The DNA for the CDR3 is TGCGCCAGCAGCTTCGCCCCGACACCCACCCAAGAGACCCAGTACTTC. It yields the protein CASSFAPTPTQETQYF.